Listed here are 8 T cell receptor beta chains from one sample, sequenced in a study of regulatory T cells in long-lasting Graves disease. Time point defined: persistent/refractory GD, antithyroid drugs over 5 years with positive TRAb. The TCR library used RNA extracted from PBMCs. Assembly of TCR beta libraries relied on iRepertoire HTBI primers together with Arm-PCR of CDR3 regions. One entry per CDR3 protein results from TCRdb running MiXCR on the multiplex PCR reads. The sample has about half a million distinct CDR3 sequences; 20% to 25% are singletons. The sample was peripheral blood mononuclear cells (PBMCs), taken when the disease was refractory, from a patient treated with antithyroid drugs. The receptors originated from a female donor with Graves disease.

This clonotype occurred many times. CDR3 region: CSVVGPLYDGYTF. The CDR3 DNA follows: TGCAGCGTTGTGGGGCCACTGTACGATGGCTACACCTTC. The rearrangement joins TRBV29-1 to TRBJ1-2, with a weak D call TRBD1 (5 bases). V lost 4 bases to trimming and J lost 6 bases, with 15 bases between them. Germline values: CDR1 SQVTM, CDR2 ANQGSEA. This CDR3 has 13 amino acids.

The chain carries TRBV11-2 and TRBJ2-2, with TRBD2 matching 9 bases. V was pared by 5 bases and J by 7 bases, with 11 bases of the junction left unmatched. In germline, CDR1 is SGHAT, CDR2 FQNNGV. The CDR3 has 16 amino acids. CDR3: CASSPYSGSSVGELFF. CDR3 bases: TGTGCCAGCAGCCCCTATAGCGGGAGCTCTGTCGGGGAGCTGTTTTTT.

In this sample, this clonotype turned up many times. CDR3 loop: CASTLLGGTEAFF. CDR3 nucleotide sequence: TGTGCCAGCACCCTGCTCGGGGGTACTGAAGCTTTCTTT. The V gene is TRBV12-3 or TRBV12-4, the J gene TRBJ1-1, with a weak D call TRBD1 (5 bases). This CDR3 is 13 amino acids long. Trimming removed 7 bases at V and 5 bases at J, with 14 bases between.

In its sample, this clonotype was seen once. This likely traces to a read error, being one base from a far larger clone. V and J are TRBV11-1 and TRBJ1-2, with a tentative D call TRBD1 (6 bases). Germline CDR1 reads SGHAT; CDR2 reads FQDESV (reference sequence). The CDR3 is 12 residues long. V was clipped by 5 bases and J by 8 bases, with 12 bases between them. CDR3 sequence reads: CASSRGTCGYTF. In nucleotides, the CDR3 is TGTGCCAGCAGCCGAGGGACATGCGGCTACACCTTC.

At least ten counts were recorded for this clonotype. The rearrangement joins TRBV6-1 to TRBJ2-7, with 9 positions matching TRBD2. The V segment lost 5 bases and the J segment 7 bases; nucleotides outside the gene matches: 3. Germline V gene sequence: CDR1 MNHNS, CDR2 SASEGT. The CDR3 length is 12 residues. CDR3 DNA sequence: TGTGCCAGCAGTCGGACTAGCGTAGAGCAGTACTTC. The encoded protein is CASSRTSVEQYF.

This clonotype was counted ten times or more. The chain links TRBV28 to TRBJ1-1; D is possibly TRBD1 (5 bases). The CDR3 totals 13 residues. The V end lost 5 bases, the J end lost 8 bases, and 15 bases lay between the germline ends. Germline V CDR1 and CDR2: MDHEN, SYDVKM. Written as DNA, the CDR3 is TGTGCCAGCAGTACGGCCGGGACCTCGGAAGCTTTCTTT. It specifies CASSTAGTSEAFF.

This clonotype showed up many times. The chain carries TRBV15 and TRBJ2-7; D remains ambiguous. The CDR3 runs 13 residues. Trimming stripped 8 bases from V and 4 bases from J, with 15 bases between. Germline CDR1 LNHNV, CDR2 YYDKDF (reference sequence). The CDR3, as DNA: TGTGCCACCTCGCGGTTCGAACGGTACGAGCAGTACTTC. This encodes CATSRFERYEQYF. The complete variable domain, with remaining parts taken from reference TRBV15 and TRBJ2-7, reads DAMVIQNPRYQVTQFGKPVTLSCSQTLNHNVMYWYQQKSSQAPKLLFHYYDKDFNNEADTPDNFQSRRPNTSFCFLDIRSPGLGDTAMYLCATSRFERYEQYFGPGTRLTVT.

This clonotype was seen more than once but under ten times. The chain is built from TRBV7-8 and TRBJ1-1; D gene unclear. The V gene lost 7 bases and the J gene lost 1 base, with 19 bases spanning the gap. From germline, CDR1 is SGHVS and CDR2 FQNEAQ. The CDR3 length is 16 residues. As DNA, the CDR3 is TGTGCCAGCACACAAATATTTCGTACGGCGAACACTGAAGCTTTCTTT. Translated: CASTQIFRTANTEAFF. The whole variable domain, filled in from reference TRBV7-8 and TRBJ1-1, reads GAGVSQSPRYKVAKRGQDVALRCDPISGHVSLFWYQQALGQGPEFLTYFQNEAQLDKSGLPSDRFFAERPEGSVSTLKIQRTQQEDSAVYLCASTQIFRTANTEAFFGQGTRLTVV.